This T cell receptor beta chain stems from a study of T cells in localized non-small cell lung cancer. General study findings and limits: Uninvolved adjacent lung showed higher T cell clonality than tumor. Heterogeneity is still possible, as just one tumor region was sequenced. Prolonged overall survival went with higher T cell density in the blood.

The data were produced by immunoSEQ multiplex PCR, yet TCRdb's version contains in-frame clones alone and is incomplete. The sample contains approximately 89,000 clones, around 82% of which appear only once. Remarks on this clone: What it binds is not known.

The length of the CDR3 is 15 residues. J gave up 4 bases and V 3 bases, and 7 bases lay outside the gene matches. Per germline, CDR1 SGHTA and CDR2 FQGNSA. The chain is built from TRBV7-2 and TRBJ1-1; 8 bases are shared with TRBD1. This clonotype was obtained from a man aged 35-75 years with stage II squamous cell lung carcinoma. The specimen comprised PBMCs, sampled before any cancer treatment. CDR3 in DNA: TGTGCCAGCAGCTTTCTGGGACAGGTGGGCACTGAAGCTTTCTTT. It codes for CASSFLGQVGTEAFF.